This TCR beta chain stems from a study of blood T cell repertoires in COVID-19. Study overall: From T cells, B-cell-depleted T cells, or PBMCs came the material, which was cDNA or gDNA.

Germline CDR1 SNHLY, CDR2 FYNNEI. The CDR3 contains 14 residues. J was trimmed by 5 bases and V by 9 bases; bases with no gene match: 5. The repertoire was sequenced with immunoSEQ multiplex PCR; TCRdb's copy has only in-frame clones and lacks some. The sample has around 110,000 clones; over 80% are singletons. V usage is TRBV2 and J usage is TRBJ2-5; 14 positions match TRBD2. The clonotype was recovered from a man between 25 and 39 years old with acute or convalescent COVID-19. The sequenced material came from peripheral blood. The CDR3 loop reads CASGTSGSAETQYF. The CDR3 bases are TGTGCCAGTGGGACTAGCGGGAGTGCCGAGACCCAGTACTTC.